A selection of T cell receptor beta chains follows, all from one sample in a study of blood T cell repertoires in COVID-19. Some clones are missing from TCRdb's copy, which holds only in-frame ones; the method was immunoSEQ multiplex PCR. The sample has approximately 280,000 clones; 75% to 90% are singletons. Material: peripheral blood. Receptors were obtained from a man aged 35-49 years with acute or convalescent COVID-19. The CDR3 runs from the conserved cysteine through the conserved F or W. The D gene is left open where the match is weak. The size field is filled for only some rows; it gives once, few, many or a size class.

v_gene: TRBV24-1; abundance: NA; d_gene: TRBD1; j_gene: TRBJ1-4; CDR3aa: CATSDAGTGNEKLFF; CDR3nt: TGTGCCACCAGTGATGCCGGGACAGGAAATGAAAAACTGTTTTTT
v_gene: TRBV9; abundance: NA; d_gene: NA; j_gene: TRBJ1-2; CDR3aa: CASSVTGNYGYTF; CDR3nt: TGTGCCAGCAGCGTTACAGGGAACTATGGCTACACCTTC
v_gene: TRBV5-5; abundance: NA; d_gene: NA; j_gene: TRBJ2-5; CDR3aa: CASSFPTGPRVAQYF; CDR3nt: TGTGCCAGCAGCTTCCCGACAGGCCCGCGTGTGGCCCAGTACTTC
v_gene: TRBV5-1; abundance: NA; d_gene: NA; j_gene: TRBJ1-2; CDR3aa: CASSITASNYGYTF; CDR3nt: TGCGCCAGCAGCATTACAGCCTCTAACTATGGCTACACCTTC
v_gene: TRBV10-3; abundance: NA; d_gene: NA; j_gene: TRBJ1-2; CDR3aa: CAISHTTGNYGYTF; CDR3nt: TGTGCCATCAGTCACACCACAGGGAACTATGGCTACACCTTC
v_gene: TRBV6-5; abundance: NA; d_gene: NA; j_gene: TRBJ1-5; CDR3aa: CASADSFSNQPQHF; CDR3nt: TGTGCCAGCGCTGACAGTTTTAGCAATCAGCCCCAGCATTTT
v_gene: TRBV7-2; abundance: NA; d_gene: NA; j_gene: TRBJ1-1; CDR3aa: CASSLPRGSEAFF; CDR3nt: TGTGCCAGCAGCCTCCCTCGAGGGTCTGAAGCTTTCTTT
v_gene: TRBV27; abundance: NA; d_gene: NA; j_gene: TRBJ2-2; CDR3aa: CASKRGRAITGELFF; CDR3nt: TGTGCCAGCAAAAGAGGCAGGGCAATCACCGGGGAGCTGTTTTTT
v_gene: TRBV6-4; abundance: once; d_gene: NA; j_gene: TRBJ1-6; CDR3aa: CASAAFRGSPLHF; CDR3nt: TGTGCCAGCGCCGCATTCCGAGGTTCACCCCTCCACTTT
v_gene: TRBV6-5; abundance: NA; d_gene: TRBD1; j_gene: TRBJ2-1; CDR3aa: CASCRTGYNEQFF; CDR3nt: TGTGCCAGCTGCCGGACAGGGTACAATGAGCAGTTCTTC
v_gene: TRBV3-1/TRBV3-2; abundance: NA; d_gene: TRBD2; j_gene: TRBJ2-2; CDR3aa: CASSRTGGTGELFF; CDR3nt: TGTGCCAGCAGCCGGACGGGGGGGACCGGGGAGCTGTTTTTT
v_gene: TRBV6-6; abundance: NA; d_gene: NA; j_gene: TRBJ1-1; CDR3aa: CASSYSYEAFF; CDR3nt: TGTGCCAGCAGTTACTCGTATGAAGCTTTCTTT
v_gene: TRBV19; abundance: once; d_gene: NA; j_gene: TRBJ1-2; CDR3aa: CASSPDRNYGYTF; CDR3nt: TGTGCCAGTAGTCCCGACAGGAACTATGGCTACACCTTC
v_gene: TRBV23-1; abundance: NA; d_gene: NA; j_gene: TRBJ1-5; CDR3aa: CASSQSGPEPHQPQHF; CDR3nt: TGCGCCAGCAGTCAATCGGGGCCAGAGCCGCATCAGCCCCAGCATTTT
v_gene: TRBV5-1; abundance: NA; d_gene: NA; j_gene: TRBJ1-4; CDR3aa: CASSSEGTFNEKLFF; CDR3nt: TGCGCCAGCAGCTCGGAGGGGACCTTTAATGAAAAACTGTTTTTT
v_gene: TRBV9; abundance: NA; d_gene: NA; j_gene: TRBJ1-1; CDR3aa: CASSAQFTEAFF; CDR3nt: TGTGCCAGCAGCGCACAGTTCACTGAAGCTTTCTTT
v_gene: TRBV2; abundance: NA; d_gene: NA; j_gene: TRBJ1-6; CDR3aa: CASSEVGGYNSPLHF; CDR3nt: TGTGCCAGCAGTGAGGTAGGGGGCTATAATTCACCCCTCCACTTT
v_gene: TRBV2; abundance: NA; d_gene: TRBD1; j_gene: TRBJ2-1; CDR3aa: CASSGQGSYNEQFF; CDR3nt: TGTGCCAGCAGTGGACAGGGGTCCTACAATGAGCAGTTCTTC
v_gene: TRBV9; abundance: NA; d_gene: NA; j_gene: TRBJ2-6; CDR3aa: CASSQGGAAANVLTF; CDR3nt: TGTGCCAGCAGCCAGGGGGGAGCTGCGGCCAACGTCCTGACTTTC
v_gene: TRBV28; abundance: NA; d_gene: NA; j_gene: TRBJ1-3; CDR3aa: CASVDFFSGNTIYF; CDR3nt: TGTGCCAGCGTCGACTTTTTCTCTGGAAACACCATATATTTT
v_gene: TRBV3-1/TRBV3-2; abundance: NA; d_gene: NA; j_gene: TRBJ1-1; CDR3aa: CASSQDSGSATEAFF; CDR3nt: TGTGCCAGCAGCCAAGACTCGGGGAGCGCCACTGAAGCTTTCTTT
v_gene: TRBV30; abundance: NA; d_gene: NA; j_gene: TRBJ1-6; CDR3aa: CAWNLGRFGSPLHF; CDR3nt: TGTGCCTGGAATTTGGGGAGGTTTGGTTCACCCCTCCACTTT
v_gene: TRBV11-2; abundance: NA; d_gene: NA; j_gene: TRBJ2-5; CDR3aa: CASSSPPGLRQETQYF; CDR3nt: TGTGCCAGCAGCTCTCCTCCGGGACTTCGACAAGAGACCCAGTACTTC
v_gene: TRBV5-5; abundance: NA; d_gene: NA; j_gene: TRBJ2-3; CDR3aa: CASSPLGVSTDTQYF; CDR3nt: TGTGCCAGCAGCCCCCTTGGAGTTTCCACAGATACGCAGTATTTT
v_gene: TRBV2; abundance: NA; d_gene: NA; j_gene: TRBJ1-4; CDR3aa: CASSEESPAATNEKLFF; CDR3nt: TGTGCCAGCAGTGAGGAGTCGCCGGCCGCAACTAATGAAAAACTGTTTTTT
v_gene: TRBV2; abundance: few; d_gene: TRBD1; j_gene: TRBJ2-3; CDR3aa: CASSPTRTGADTQYF; CDR3nt: TGTGCCAGCAGCCCCACCAGGACAGGGGCAGATACGCAGTATTTT
v_gene: TRBV6-1; abundance: NA; d_gene: NA; j_gene: TRBJ1-4; CDR3aa: CASSEQGRTNEKLFF; CDR3nt: TGTGCCAGCAGTGAACAAGGGAGGACTAATGAAAAACTGTTTTTT
v_gene: TRBV18; abundance: NA; d_gene: TRBD1; j_gene: TRBJ1-5; CDR3aa: CASSRGQGGNQPQHF; CDR3nt: TGTGCCAGCTCCCGGGGACAGGGGGGAAATCAGCCCCAGCATTTT
v_gene: TRBV30; abundance: few; d_gene: NA; j_gene: TRBJ1-6; CDR3aa: CAWSVKAGTTNSPLHF; CDR3nt: TGTGCCTGGAGTGTAAAGGCCGGGACAACGAATTCACCCCTCCACTTT
v_gene: TRBV5-6; abundance: NA; d_gene: TRBD2; j_gene: TRBJ2-7; CDR3aa: CASSLQLAGLLSEQYF; CDR3nt: TGTGCCAGCAGCTTGCAACTAGCGGGGCTCCTATCTGAGCAGTACTTC
v_gene: TRBV5-4; abundance: NA; d_gene: NA; j_gene: TRBJ1-1; CDR3aa: CASSGGQNTEAFF; CDR3nt: TGTGCCAGCAGCGGCGGACAGAACACTGAAGCTTTCTTT
v_gene: TRBV7-6; abundance: NA; d_gene: TRBD1; j_gene: TRBJ1-1; CDR3aa: CASSPFGTGWMRTEAFF; CDR3nt: TGTGCCAGCAGCCCCTTCGGGACAGGGTGGATGAGGACTGAAGCTTTCTTT
v_gene: TRBV3-1/TRBV3-2; abundance: NA; d_gene: TRBD2; j_gene: TRBJ2-7; CDR3aa: CASSQYSGGYEQYF; CDR3nt: TGTGCCAGCAGCCAATATAGCGGGGGCTACGAGCAGTACTTC
v_gene: TRBV24-1; abundance: NA; d_gene: TRBD1; j_gene: TRBJ1-2; CDR3aa: CATSDTPGQGVEGYTF; CDR3nt: TGTGCCACCAGTGACACCCCGGGACAGGGGGTAGAAGGCTACACCTTC
v_gene: TRBV15; abundance: NA; d_gene: NA; j_gene: TRBJ1-4; CDR3aa: CATKHRIGEKLFF; CDR3nt: TGTGCCACCAAGCACAGGATAGGTGAAAAACTGTTTTTT
v_gene: TRBV9; abundance: NA; d_gene: NA; j_gene: TRBJ2-7; CDR3aa: CASSVGWPSYEQYF; CDR3nt: TGTGCCAGCAGCGTAGGGTGGCCTTCCTACGAGCAGTACTTC
v_gene: TRBV24-1; abundance: once; d_gene: NA; j_gene: TRBJ2-7; CDR3aa: CATSPRDKKHEQYF; CDR3nt: TGTGCCACCAGTCCCCGGGACAAAAAGCACGAGCAGTACTTC
v_gene: TRBV19; abundance: NA; d_gene: TRBD1; j_gene: TRBJ1-5; CDR3aa: CASSIDLRTGGLSNQPQHF; CDR3nt: TGTGCCAGTAGTATAGATCTAAGGACAGGGGGCTTGAGCAATCAGCCCCAGCATTTT
v_gene: TRBV2; abundance: NA; d_gene: NA; j_gene: TRBJ1-5; CDR3aa: CASTRDSNQPQHF; CDR3nt: TGTGCCAGCACTAGAGATAGCAATCAGCCCCAGCATTTT
v_gene: TRBV7-2; abundance: NA; d_gene: TRBD2; j_gene: TRBJ2-3; CDR3aa: CASSPSGLASDTQYF; CDR3nt: TGTGCCAGCAGCCCTTCCGGACTAGCTTCAGATACGCAGTATTTT
v_gene: TRBV11-2; abundance: NA; d_gene: TRBD2; j_gene: TRBJ2-3; CDR3aa: CASSRGEALPESQYF; CDR3nt: TGTGCCAGCAGCCGGGGGGAAGCCCTCCCAGAGTCGCAGTATTTT
v_gene: TRBV18; abundance: NA; d_gene: NA; j_gene: TRBJ1-5; CDR3aa: CASSPGITGQPQHF; CDR3nt: TGTGCCAGCTCACCCGGGATTACGGGGCAGCCCCAGCATTTT
v_gene: TRBV3-1/TRBV3-2; abundance: NA; d_gene: NA; j_gene: TRBJ1-2; CDR3aa: CASSPHGRGVTYGYTF; CDR3nt: TGTGCCAGCAGCCCCCATGGTCGCGGCGTAACCTATGGCTACACCTTC
v_gene: TRBV18; abundance: once; d_gene: NA; j_gene: TRBJ1-3; CDR3aa: CASSPAGYSSGNTIYF; CDR3nt: TGTGCCAGCTCACCAGCGGGGTACAGCTCTGGAAACACCATATATTTT
v_gene: TRBV9; abundance: NA; d_gene: TRBD1; j_gene: TRBJ2-7; CDR3aa: CASSSIQGTYEQYF; CDR3nt: TGTGCCAGCAGCTCGATACAGGGGACCTACGAGCAGTACTTC
v_gene: TRBV24-1; abundance: NA; d_gene: TRBD1; j_gene: TRBJ1-2; CDR3aa: CATSGFDRASYTF; CDR3nt: TGTGCCACCAGTGGGTTCGACAGGGCAAGCTACACCTTC